This T cell receptor beta chain is drawn from a study of blood T cell repertoires in COVID-19. Sequencing used immunoSEQ multiplex PCR; TCRdb keeps in-frame clones, though not all of them. The sample has about 190,000 clones, roughly three quarters seen once. Trimming removed 4 bases from V and 2 bases from J, with 20 bases in between. This CDR3 region has 17 residues. Germline V lookup: CDR1 MNHEY, CDR2 SMNVEV (reference sequence). V is TRBV27 and J is TRBJ1-1, with D possibly matching TRBD1 (6 bases). Sequencing was performed on PBMCs or T cells enriched from blood (not recorded which). This receptor was obtained from a woman between 45 and 65 years old with acute COVID-19. In DNA, the CDR3 is TGTGCCAGCAGTTCCCCTCGGGGAAGAGGGGGAAACACTGAAGCTTTCTTT. This codes for CASSSPRGRGGNTEAFF.